This TCR beta chain was identified during a study of siplizumab effects on memory and regulatory T cells. Findings and limits, study-wide: Sequences below about 10^-5 frequency were poorly captured. As a result, only a minor fraction of alloreactive clones mapped to unstimulated subsets.

Assayed TCR templates numbered about 10^5 for each sample. This table comes from immunoSEQ multiplex PCR, and its TCRdb copy is limited to in-frame clones, with some not included. The sample contains more than 85,000 clones, around 95% of which appear only once. Germline CDR1 reads SGHTA; CDR2 reads FQGTGA. CDR3 length equals 14 residues. The junction had 0 bases not matched to a gene; V was cut back by 4 bases and J by 0 bases. As for this clone: Its target is unknown.

V gene TRBV7-3 combines with J gene TRBJ2-7, with 10 bases aligning to TRBD2. This TCR came from a human donor in good health. Sequenced material: Tregs sorted from blood. The CDR3 spells CASSSSGSSYEQYF. DNA of the CDR3: TGTGCCAGCAGCTCTAGCGGGAGCTCCTACGAGCAGTACTTC.